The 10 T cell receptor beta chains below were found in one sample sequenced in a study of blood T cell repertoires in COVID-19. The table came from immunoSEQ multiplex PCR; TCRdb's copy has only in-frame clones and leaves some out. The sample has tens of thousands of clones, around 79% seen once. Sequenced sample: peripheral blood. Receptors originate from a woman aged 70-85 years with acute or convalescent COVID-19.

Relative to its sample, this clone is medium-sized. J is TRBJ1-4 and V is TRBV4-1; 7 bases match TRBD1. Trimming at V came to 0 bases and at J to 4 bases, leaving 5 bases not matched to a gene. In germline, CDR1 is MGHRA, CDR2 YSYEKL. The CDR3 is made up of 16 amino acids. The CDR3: CASSQDRYRGNEKLFF. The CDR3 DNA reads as TGCGCCAGCAGCCAAGATCGGTACAGGGGTAATGAAAAACTGTTTTTT.

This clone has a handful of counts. The CDR3 DNA reads as TGTGCCAGCACCCTAACCGACACTAACACTGAAGCTTTCTTT. Encoded protein: CASTLTDTNTEAFF. The chain couples TRBV6-5 to TRBJ1-1; D remains unclear. This CDR3 contains 14 residues. The ends were cut back, 7 bases at V and 2 bases at J, with 14 bases in the middle. CDR1 is MNHEY and CDR2 is SVGAGI in the germline V gene.

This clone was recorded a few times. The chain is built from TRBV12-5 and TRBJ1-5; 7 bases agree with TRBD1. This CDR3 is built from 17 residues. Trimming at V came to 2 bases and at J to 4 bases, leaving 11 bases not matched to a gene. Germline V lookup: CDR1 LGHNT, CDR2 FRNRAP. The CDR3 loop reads CASGLLPTGRGNQPQHF. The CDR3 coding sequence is TGTGCTAGTGGTTTGCTTCCGACAGGGCGAGGGAATCAGCCCCAGCATTTT.

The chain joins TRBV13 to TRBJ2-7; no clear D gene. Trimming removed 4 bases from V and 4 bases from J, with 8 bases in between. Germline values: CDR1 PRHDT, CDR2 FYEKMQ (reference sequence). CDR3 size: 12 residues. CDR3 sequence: CASSSGLYEQYF. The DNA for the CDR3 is TGTGCCAGCAGCTCGGGTCTTTACGAGCAGTACTTC.

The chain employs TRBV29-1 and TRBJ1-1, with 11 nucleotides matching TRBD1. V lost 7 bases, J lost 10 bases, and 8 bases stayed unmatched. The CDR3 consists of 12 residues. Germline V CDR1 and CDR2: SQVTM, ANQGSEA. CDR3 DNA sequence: TGCAGCGGGCGGGACAGGGGGGACCCAGCTTTCTTT. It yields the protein CSGRDRGDPAFF.

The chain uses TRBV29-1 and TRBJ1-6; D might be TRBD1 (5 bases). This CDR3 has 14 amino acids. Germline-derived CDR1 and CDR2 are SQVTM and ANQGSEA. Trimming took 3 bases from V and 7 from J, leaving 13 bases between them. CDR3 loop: CSVETERPNSPLHF. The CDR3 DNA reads TGCAGCGTTGAGACAGAAAGACCAAATTCACCCCTCCACTTT.

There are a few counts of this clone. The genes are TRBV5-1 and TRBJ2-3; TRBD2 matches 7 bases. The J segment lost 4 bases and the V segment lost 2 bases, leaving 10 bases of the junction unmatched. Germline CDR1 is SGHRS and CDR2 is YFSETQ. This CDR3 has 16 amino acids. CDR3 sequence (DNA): TGCGCCAGCAGCTTATCAGGGTGGGAGGGGCCAGATACGCAGTATTTT. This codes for CASSLSGWEGPDTQYF.

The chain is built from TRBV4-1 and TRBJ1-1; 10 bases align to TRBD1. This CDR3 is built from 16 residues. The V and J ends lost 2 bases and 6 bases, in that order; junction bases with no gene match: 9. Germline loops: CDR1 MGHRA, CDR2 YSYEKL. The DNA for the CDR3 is TGCGCCAGCAGCCAACTCCCGGGACAGGGGATGGCTGAAGCTTTCTTT. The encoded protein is CASSQLPGQGMAEAFF.

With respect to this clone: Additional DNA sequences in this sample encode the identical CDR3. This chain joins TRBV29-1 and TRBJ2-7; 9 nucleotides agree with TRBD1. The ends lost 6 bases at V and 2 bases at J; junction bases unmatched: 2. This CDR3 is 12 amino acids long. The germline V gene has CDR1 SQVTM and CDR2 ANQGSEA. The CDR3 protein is CSVGQGTYEQYF. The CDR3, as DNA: TGCAGCGTGGGACAGGGTACCTACGAGCAGTACTTC.

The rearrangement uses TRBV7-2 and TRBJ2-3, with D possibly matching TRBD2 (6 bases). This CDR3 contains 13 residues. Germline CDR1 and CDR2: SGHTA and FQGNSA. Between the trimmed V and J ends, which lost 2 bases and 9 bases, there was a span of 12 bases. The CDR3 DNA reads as TGTGCCAGCAGCTTATCGGGGGAAGGAACGCAGTATTTT. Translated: CASSLSGEGTQYF.